This TCR beta chain was obtained from a study of neurological immune-mediated disorders. The table lists this clonotype with many counts. Its specificity is unknown. The junction departs from germline at one end; a sequencing error may be responsible. It was by 5'RACE with 10-nucleotide random UMIs that the cDNA was made. TCRdb re-called the 5' RACE reads with MiXCR, one entry per CDR3 protein. Altogether about 82,000 distinct CDR3 sequences are present, about 2.5% being singletons, with the ten largest covering about 1.1%. Study-level findings and limits: One related-CDR3 cluster, identified by phylogenetic grouping, held the repertoires of 18 of 34 multiple sclerosis patients and was a possible signature.

Unsorted libraries used 2 million PBMCs kept at -80 degrees C. Germline assignment: CDR1 SSHAT and CDR2 FNYEAQ (reference sequence). This CDR3 has 15 residues. The sequence derives from a woman aged 25 to 39 with multiple sclerosis. The V call is TRBV7-7, the J call TRBJ2-3; 8 bases are a match to TRBD2. What was sequenced was PBMCs. The CDR3 bases are TGTGCTAGCAGCTTAGGAGCGGGAGTAGCAGATACGCAGTATTTT. It is translated as CASSLGAGVADTQYF.